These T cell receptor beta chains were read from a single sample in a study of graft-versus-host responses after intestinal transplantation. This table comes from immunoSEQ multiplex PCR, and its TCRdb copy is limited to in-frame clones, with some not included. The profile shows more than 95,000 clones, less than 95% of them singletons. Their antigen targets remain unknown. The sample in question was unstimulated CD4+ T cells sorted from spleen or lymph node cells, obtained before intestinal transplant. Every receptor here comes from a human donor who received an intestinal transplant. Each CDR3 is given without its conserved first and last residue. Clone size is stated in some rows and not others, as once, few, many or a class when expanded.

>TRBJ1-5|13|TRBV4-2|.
ASSSRQGAGQPQH
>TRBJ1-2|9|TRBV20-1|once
SASSSRGYT
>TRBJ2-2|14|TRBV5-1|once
ASSPDRGANTGELF
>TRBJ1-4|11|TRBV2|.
ASRGQLNEKLF
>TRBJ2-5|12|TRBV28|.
ASSSRPRVETQY
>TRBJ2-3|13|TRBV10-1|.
ASSEQRVGTDTQY
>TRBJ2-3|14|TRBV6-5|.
ASSYSTSGSTDTQY
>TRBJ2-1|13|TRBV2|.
ASSERLTIYNEQF
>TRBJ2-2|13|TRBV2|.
ASREGQWNTGELF
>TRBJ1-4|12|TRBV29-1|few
SGSSGTGDEKLF
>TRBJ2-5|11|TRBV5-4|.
ASSRGLQETQY
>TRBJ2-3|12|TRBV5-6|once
ASIKTRGPDTQY
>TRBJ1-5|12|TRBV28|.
ASSRGQNNQPQH
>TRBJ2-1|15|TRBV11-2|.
ASSLPRTSGTYNEQF
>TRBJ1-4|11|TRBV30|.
AWNRQGAEKLF
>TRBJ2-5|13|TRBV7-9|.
ASSLGDSQGETQY
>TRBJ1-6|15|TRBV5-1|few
ASSPGALDSNNSPLH
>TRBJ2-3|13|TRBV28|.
ASSLWTSGTDTQY
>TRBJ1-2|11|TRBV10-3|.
AISGTGEEGYT
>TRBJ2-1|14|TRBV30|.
AWSFRTSGKYNEQF
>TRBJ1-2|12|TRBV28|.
AIRGGEAIYGYT
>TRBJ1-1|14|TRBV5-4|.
ASSHLQGRANTEAF
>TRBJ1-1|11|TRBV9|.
ASSVDWGSEAF
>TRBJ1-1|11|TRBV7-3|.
ASSLADYTEAF
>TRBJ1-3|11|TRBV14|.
ASSRYRGNTIY
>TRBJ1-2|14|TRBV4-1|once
ASSQPTTGQGRGYT
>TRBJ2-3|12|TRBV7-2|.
ASSSQGASDTQY
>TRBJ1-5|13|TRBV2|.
ASSEGWRGNQPQH
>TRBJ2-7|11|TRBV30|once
AWRLAGGREQY
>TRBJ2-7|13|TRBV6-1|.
ASSELAGESYEQY
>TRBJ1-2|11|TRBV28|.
ASSLDRGYGYT
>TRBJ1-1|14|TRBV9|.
ASSGKDRSLNTEAF
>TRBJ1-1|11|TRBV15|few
ATSRGGNTEAF
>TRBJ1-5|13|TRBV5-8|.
ASNELLLGHQPQH
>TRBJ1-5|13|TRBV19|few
ATLEQGRGNQPQH
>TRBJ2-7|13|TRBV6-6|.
ASSYGQGRVSEQY
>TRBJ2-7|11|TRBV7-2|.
ASSFGRTYEQY